These 21 T cell receptor beta chains share one sample of origin, sequenced in a study of T cell responses to AZD1222 COVID-19 vaccine. The table came from immunoSEQ multiplex PCR; TCRdb's copy has only in-frame clones and leaves some out. The table shows 100,000 to 130,000 clones, with roughly 90% occurring only once. The specimen comprised peripheral blood, sampled on day 0 of AZD1222 vaccination. The source of these receptors is an adult in good health.

This chain's CDR3 is CASSSDDAFNGYTF. In nucleotides, the CDR3 is TGTGCCAGCAGTTCAGATGACGCATTTAACGGCTACACCTTC. The V gene is TRBV27, the J gene TRBJ1-2; D ambiguous. V was trimmed by 4 bases and J by 8 bases, leaving 17 bases between them. CDR3 size: 14 residues. Germline V gene lookup returns CDR1 MNHEY and CDR2 SMNVEV (reference sequence).

The rearrangement uses TRBV2 and TRBJ1-2; no clear D gene. The V end lost 3 bases, the J end lost 4 bases, and 18 bases lay between the germline ends. This CDR3 spans 16 amino acids. Germline-derived CDR1 and CDR2 are SNHLY and FYNNEI. CDR3 bases: TGTGCCAGCAGTGATAAAAGTCAGGAGTTAACCTATGGCTACACCTTC. Translating gives CASSDKSQELTYGYTF.

The chain joins TRBV11-3 to TRBJ2-2, with D tentatively TRBD2 (5 bases). From germline, CDR1 is SGHNT and CDR2 YENEEA. This CDR3 is built from 15 residues. Trimming stripped 5 bases from V and 1 base from J, with 11 bases between. The CDR3 is CASSPGKQNTGELFF. The CDR3 DNA sequence: TGTGCCAGCAGCCCCGGGAAACAGAACACCGGGGAGCTGTTTTTT.

V is TRBV7-8 and J is TRBJ2-4; 16 nucleotides agree with TRBD2. Germline-derived CDR1 and CDR2 are SGHVS and FQNEAQ. The CDR3 is made up of 17 amino acids. V shed 5 bases, J shed 8 bases, and the junction held 9 bases outside the gene matches. CDR3 loop: CASSQLGTSGRADIQYF. CDR3 DNA: TGTGCCAGCAGCCAACTGGGGACTAGCGGGAGGGCGGACATTCAGTACTTC.

In its sample, this clone ranks as medium-sized. The chain is built from TRBV27 and TRBJ2-7; the D call may be TRBD1 or TRBD2 (5 bases each). V lost 5 bases and J lost 7, with 12 bases in between. This CDR3 comprises 12 residues. The germline CDR1 and CDR2 sequences are MNHEY and SMNVEV (reference sequence). DNA of the CDR3: TGTGCCAGCAGTCAAATTGGGGGTGAGCAGTACTTC. This encodes CASSQIGGEQYF.

CDR3 loop: CASSLPGTSATYNEQFF. In nucleotides, the CDR3 is TGCGCCAGCAGCTTGCCCGGGACTAGCGCCACCTACAATGAGCAGTTCTTC. This sequence joins TRBV5-1 and TRBJ2-1; 10 bases are shared with TRBD2. CDR1 and CDR2 (germline): SGHRS, YFSETQ. The CDR3 totals 17 residues. The junction had 6 bases not matched to a gene; V was cut back by 1 base and J by 2 bases.

The rearrangement joins TRBV30 to TRBJ2-6; the match to TRBD1 covers 7 bases. V dropped 4 bases and J dropped 0; count of bases not matched to a gene: 6. The CDR3 spans 16 residues. CDR1 is GTSNPN, CDR2 SVGIG, per germline (reference sequence). The CDR3 loop reads CAWTETGPSGANVLTF. The DNA of the CDR3 is TGTGCCTGGACTGAGACAGGGCCCTCTGGGGCCAACGTCCTGACTTTC.

V is TRBV2 and J is TRBJ2-3, with D possibly matching TRBD1 (5 bases). CDR1 and CDR2 from the germline V gene are SNHLY and FYNNEI. Trimming removed 7 bases from V and 2 bases from J, with 22 bases in between. The CDR3 consists of 17 residues. The CDR3 DNA is TGTGCCAGCATCCCTGGGGCCAGGGCGAACCCCACAGATACGCAGTATTTT. Protein: CASIPGARANPTDTQYF.

This clone was counted once. This sequence joins TRBV7-3 and TRBJ1-5; no firm D call. The CDR3 runs to 15 residues. V was cut by 1 base and J by 2 bases, with 9 bases left in between. Germline CDR1 reads SGHTA; CDR2 reads FQGTGA. The CDR3 coding sequence is TGTGCCAGCAGCTTAAGTGGGCAAGGCAATCAGCCCCAGCATTTT. It codes for CASSLSGQGNQPQHF.

The chain links TRBV24-1 to TRBJ2-1; 10 bases fit TRBD1. Unmatched junction bases numbered 5, after V lost 7 bases and J lost 6 bases. Per the germline V gene, CDR1 is KGHDR and CDR2 is SFDVKD. The CDR3 is made up of 14 amino acids. CDR3 sequence: CATRRQGAGNEQFF. The DNA for the CDR3 is TGTGCCACCAGGCGACAGGGGGCGGGCAATGAGCAGTTCTTC.

This clone occurred a few times. The chain carries TRBV30 and TRBJ2-1; 9 bases align to TRBD2. Trimming cost V 3 bases and J 6 bases; bases outside gene matches: 6. This CDR3 has 14 residues. Looked up from germline, CDR1 is GTSNPN and CDR2 is SVGIG (reference sequence). In DNA form, the CDR3 reads TGTGCCTGGAGCATAGCGGGAGTAGGCAATGAGCAGTTCTTC. Its protein product is CAWSIAGVGNEQFF. Based on the CDR3 plus reference TRBV30 and TRBJ2-1, the full variable domain is SQTIHQWPATLVQPVGSPLSLECTVEGTSNPNLYWYRQAAGRGLQLLFYSVGIGQISSEVPQNLSASRPQDRQFILSSKKLLLSDSGFYLCAWSIAGVGNEQFFGPGTRLTVL.

DNA of the CDR3: TGTGCCAGCAGCTTACAAGGACAGGGAGGCGAGCAGTACTTC. Protein product: CASSLQGQGGEQYF. J is TRBJ2-7 and V is TRBV7-9; 8 bases are a match to TRBD1. J was trimmed by 6 bases and V by 2 bases; bases with no gene match: 6. CDR3 size: 14 residues. From germline, CDR1 is SEHNR and CDR2 FQNEAQ (reference sequence).

The gene calls are TRBV5-5 and TRBJ2-7; 8 nucleotides line up with TRBD1. The CDR3 is 13 residues long. The germline gives CDR1 SGHKS, CDR2 YYEKEE (reference sequence). Trimming removed 3 bases from V and 4 bases from J; junction bases left unmatched: 3. The CDR3 region is CASSWTGSYEQYF. The CDR3 DNA follows: TGTGCCAGCAGCTGGACAGGGTCATACGAGCAGTACTTC.

In DNA form, the CDR3 reads TGTGCCAGCAGTTTCCCCGAAAACTATCAGCCCCAGCATTTT. As protein: CASSFPENYQPQHF. The chain couples TRBV6-2 or TRBV6-3 to TRBJ1-5; D is unresolved. This CDR3 spans 14 amino acids. The V end lost 4 bases, the J end lost 5 bases, and 12 bases lay between the germline ends. Germline-derived CDR1 and CDR2 are MNHEY and SVGEGT.

The rearrangement links TRBV28 to TRBJ2-1, with 10 bases aligning to TRBD2. CDR1 MDHEN and CDR2 SYDVKM come from the germline V gene. CDR3 length: 16 amino acids. The J segment lost 0 bases and the V segment lost 7 bases, leaving 6 bases of the junction unmatched. The CDR3 DNA is TGTGCCAGCACCGAAGCGGGAGGGCCCTCCTACAATGAGCAGTTCTTC. Translation: CASTEAGGPSYNEQFF.

This chain joins TRBV28 and TRBJ2-2; perhaps TRBD2 as D (5 bases). V lost 11 bases, J lost 3 bases, and 19 bases lay in between. This CDR3 has 15 amino acids. From germline, CDR1 is MDHEN and CDR2 SYDVKM. CDR3 sequence: CASLRRKRYTGELFF. CDR3 coding DNA: TGTGCCTCCCTCAGGAGAAAGCGGTACACCGGGGAGCTGTTTTTT.

V usage is TRBV6-5 and J usage is TRBJ2-2; tentatively, D is TRBD1 (6 bases). The V gene lost 6 bases and the J gene lost 5 bases, with 7 bases spanning the gap. Germline V gene lookup returns CDR1 MNHEY and CDR2 SVGAGI. The CDR3 is 12 residues long. The CDR3 DNA reads as TGTGCCAGCAGGACAGGTACCGGGGAGCTGTTTTTT. This translates into CASRTGTGELFF.

V is TRBV7-2 and J is TRBJ2-1, with 10 nucleotides matching TRBD2. In germline, CDR1 is SGHTA, CDR2 FQGNSA. The CDR3 is 17 amino acids. Unmatched junction bases numbered 3, after V lost 1 base and J lost 0 bases. CDR3 in amino acids: CASSLVPSGSSYNEQFF. CDR3 nucleotide sequence: TGTGCCAGCAGCTTAGTTCCTAGCGGGAGCTCCTACAATGAGCAGTTCTTC.

This chain links TRBV27 with TRBJ1-1; 9 bases map to TRBD1. The CDR3 extends over 14 amino acids. Looked up from germline, CDR1 is MNHEY and CDR2 is SMNVEV (reference sequence). With 4 bases clipped from V and 3 bases from J, the junction kept 3 bases outside the gene matches. The CDR3, as DNA: TGTGCCAGCAGTTCGGGACAGGGCCACACTGAAGCTTTCTTT. It is translated as CASSSGQGHTEAFF.

This sequence joins TRBV10-3 and TRBJ2-3, with unresolved D. Trimming cost V 0 bases and J 6 bases, with 10 bases left between them. CDR1 ENHRY and CDR2 SYGVKD come from the germline V gene. The CDR3 runs 14 residues. The CDR3 sequence: CAISESAGSDTQYF. CDR3 nucleotide sequence: TGTGCCATCAGTGAGTCGGCAGGTTCGGATACGCAGTATTTT.

The chain employs TRBV18 and TRBJ1-1; the match to TRBD1 covers 7 bases. The CDR3 contains 15 residues. J was trimmed by 0 bases and V by 3 bases; bases with no gene match: 4. Germline values: CDR1 KGHSH, CDR2 LQKENI. Written as DNA, the CDR3 is TGTGCCAGCTCACCCGGACAGGAGATGAACACTGAAGCTTTCTTT. It yields the protein CASSPGQEMNTEAFF.